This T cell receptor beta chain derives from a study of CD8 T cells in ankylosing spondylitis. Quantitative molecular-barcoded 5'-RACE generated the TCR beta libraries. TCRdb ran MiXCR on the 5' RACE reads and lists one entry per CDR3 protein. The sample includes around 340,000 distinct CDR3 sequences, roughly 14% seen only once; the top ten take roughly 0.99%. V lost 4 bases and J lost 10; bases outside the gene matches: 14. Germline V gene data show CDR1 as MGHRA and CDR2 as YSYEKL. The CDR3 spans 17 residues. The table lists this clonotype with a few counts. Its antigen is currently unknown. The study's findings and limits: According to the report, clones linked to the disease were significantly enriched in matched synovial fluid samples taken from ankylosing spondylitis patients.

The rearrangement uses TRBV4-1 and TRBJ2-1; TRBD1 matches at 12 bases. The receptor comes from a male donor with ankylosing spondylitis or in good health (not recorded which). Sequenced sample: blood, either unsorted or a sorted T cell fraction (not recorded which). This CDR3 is CASSPPSGQGAWDEQFF. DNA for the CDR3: TGCGCCAGCAGCCCACCCTCGGGACAGGGGGCCTGGGACGAGCAGTTCTTC.